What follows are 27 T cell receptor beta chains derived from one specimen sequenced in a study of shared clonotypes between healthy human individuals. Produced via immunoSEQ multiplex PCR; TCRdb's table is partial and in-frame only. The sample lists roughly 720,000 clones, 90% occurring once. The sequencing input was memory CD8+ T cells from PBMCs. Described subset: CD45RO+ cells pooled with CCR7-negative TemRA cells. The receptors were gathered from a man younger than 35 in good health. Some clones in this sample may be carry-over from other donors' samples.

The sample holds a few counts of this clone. CDR3 in DNA: TGTGCCAGCGGGGGTTCGGGAGGGGAGGATACGCAGTATTTT. This sequence encodes CASGGSGGEDTQYF. The V call is TRBV2, the J call TRBJ2-3; 8 positions agree with TRBD2. The CDR3 covers 14 residues. Germline trimming cut 8 bases from V and 6 bases from J; bases unmatched to any gene: 10. Germline V gene lookup returns CDR1 SNHLY and CDR2 FYNNEI.

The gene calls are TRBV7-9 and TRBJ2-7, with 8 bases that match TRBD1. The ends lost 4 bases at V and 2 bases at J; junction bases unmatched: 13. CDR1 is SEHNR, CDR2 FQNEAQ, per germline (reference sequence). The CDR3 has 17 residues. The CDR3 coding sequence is TGTGCCAGCAGCTCCTACGGCTCGGACAGGGACCCCTACGAGCAGTACTTC. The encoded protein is CASSSYGSDRDPYEQYF.

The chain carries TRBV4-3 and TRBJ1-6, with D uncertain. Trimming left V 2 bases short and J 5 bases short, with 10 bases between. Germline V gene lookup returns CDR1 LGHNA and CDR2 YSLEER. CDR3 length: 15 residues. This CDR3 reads CASSQFAGNNSPLHF. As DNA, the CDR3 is TGCGCCAGCAGCCAATTCGCGGGGAATAATTCACCCCTCCACTTT.

Here the CDR3 reads CASSLAPGTHQPQHF. The CDR3 region has the DNA TGTGCCAGCAGTTTAGCCCCCGGGACGCATCAGCCCCAGCATTTT. The chain has TRBV27 and TRBJ1-5; tentatively, D is TRBD1 (5 bases). The CDR3 has 15 amino acids. Looked up from germline, CDR1 is MNHEY and CDR2 is SMNVEV (reference sequence). Between the trimmed V and J ends, which lost 2 bases and 5 bases, there was a span of 13 bases.

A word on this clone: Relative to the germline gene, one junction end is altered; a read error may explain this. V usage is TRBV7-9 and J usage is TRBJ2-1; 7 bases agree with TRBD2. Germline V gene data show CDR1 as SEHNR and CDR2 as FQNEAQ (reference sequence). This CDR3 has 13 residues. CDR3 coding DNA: TGTGCCAGCAGCTTAGGGGACTACACTGAGCAGTTCTTC. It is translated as CASSLGDYTEQFF.

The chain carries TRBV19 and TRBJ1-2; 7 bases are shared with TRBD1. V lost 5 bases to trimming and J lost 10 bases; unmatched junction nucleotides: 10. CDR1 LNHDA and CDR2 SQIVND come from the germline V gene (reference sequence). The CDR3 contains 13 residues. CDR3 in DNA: TGTGCCAGTAGTTTTGGGACAGAAGCTCCCTACACCTTC. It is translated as CASSFGTEAPYTF.

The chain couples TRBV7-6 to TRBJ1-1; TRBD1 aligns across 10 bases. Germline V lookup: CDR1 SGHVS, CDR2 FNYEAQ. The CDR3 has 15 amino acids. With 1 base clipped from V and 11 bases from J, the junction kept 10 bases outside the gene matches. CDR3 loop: CASSLGTGTGASAFF. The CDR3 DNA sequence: TGTGCCAGCAGCTTAGGGACCGGGACAGGGGCGTCGGCTTTCTTT.

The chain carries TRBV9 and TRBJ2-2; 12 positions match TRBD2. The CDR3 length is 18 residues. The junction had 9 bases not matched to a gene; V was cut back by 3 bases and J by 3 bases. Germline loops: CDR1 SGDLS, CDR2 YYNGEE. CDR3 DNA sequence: TGTGCCAGCAGCGAGCTTGTGACTAGCGGGGGATACACCGGGGAGCTGTTTTTT. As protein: CASSELVTSGGYTGELFF.

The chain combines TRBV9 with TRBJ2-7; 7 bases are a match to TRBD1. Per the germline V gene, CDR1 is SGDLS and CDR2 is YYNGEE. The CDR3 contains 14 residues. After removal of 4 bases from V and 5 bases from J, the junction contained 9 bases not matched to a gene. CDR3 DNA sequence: TGTGCCAGCAGCCTAGGGGGCGATCTTAACGAGCAGTACTTC. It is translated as CASSLGGDLNEQYF.

CDR3 residues: CASSAGRQEFYEQYF. As DNA, the CDR3 is TGTGCCAGCAGCGCCGGTAGACAGGAGTTCTACGAGCAGTACTTC. The chain recombines TRBV5-8 with TRBJ2-7; tentative D call: TRBD1 (6 bases). CDR1 is SGHTS, CDR2 YDEGEE, per germline. V gave up 4 bases and J gave up 3 bases, with 17 bases separating them. This CDR3 has 15 amino acids.

Written as DNA, the CDR3 is TGTGCCATCAGTGGCGAACGAACAGATACGCAGTATTTT. Its protein product is CAISGERTDTQYF. This chain uses TRBV10-3 with TRBJ2-3; D remains ambiguous. The ends were cut back, 4 bases at V and 3 bases at J, with 8 bases in the middle. The germline CDR1 and CDR2 sequences are ENHRY and SYGVKD. CDR3 size: 13 residues.

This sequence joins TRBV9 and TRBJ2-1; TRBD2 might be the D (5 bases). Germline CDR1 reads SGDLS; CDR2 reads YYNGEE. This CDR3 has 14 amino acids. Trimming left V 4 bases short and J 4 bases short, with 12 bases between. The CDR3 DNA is TGTGCCAGCAGCTCATGGAGAGGGTACAATGAGCAGTTCTTC. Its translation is CASSSWRGYNEQFF.

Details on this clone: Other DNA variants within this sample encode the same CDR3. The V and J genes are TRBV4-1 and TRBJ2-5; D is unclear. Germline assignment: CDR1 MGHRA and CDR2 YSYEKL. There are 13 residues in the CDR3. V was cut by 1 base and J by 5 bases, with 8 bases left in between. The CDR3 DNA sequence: TGCGCCAGCAGCCAAGTCTTACGGGAGACCCAGTACTTC. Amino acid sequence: CASSQVLRETQYF.

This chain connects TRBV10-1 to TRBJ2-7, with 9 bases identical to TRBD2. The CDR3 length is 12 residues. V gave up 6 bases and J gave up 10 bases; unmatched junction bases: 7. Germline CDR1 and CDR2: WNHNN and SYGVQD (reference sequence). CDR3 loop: CASRPAGGPQYF. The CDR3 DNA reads TGCGCCAGCAGGCCAGCGGGAGGACCTCAGTACTTC.

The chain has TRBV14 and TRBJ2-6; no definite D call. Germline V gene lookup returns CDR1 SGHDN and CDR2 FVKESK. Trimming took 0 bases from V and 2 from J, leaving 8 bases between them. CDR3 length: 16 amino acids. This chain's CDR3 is CASSQDWFPGANVLTF. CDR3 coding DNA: TGTGCCAGCAGCCAAGATTGGTTTCCTGGGGCCAACGTCCTGACTTTC.

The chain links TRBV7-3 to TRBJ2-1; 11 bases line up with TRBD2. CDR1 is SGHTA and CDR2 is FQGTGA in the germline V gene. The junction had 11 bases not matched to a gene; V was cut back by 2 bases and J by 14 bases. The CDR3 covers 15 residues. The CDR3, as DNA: TGTGCCAGCAGCTTACGGGGGACTAGCGGTATAAACAAGTTCTTC. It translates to CASSLRGTSGINKFF.

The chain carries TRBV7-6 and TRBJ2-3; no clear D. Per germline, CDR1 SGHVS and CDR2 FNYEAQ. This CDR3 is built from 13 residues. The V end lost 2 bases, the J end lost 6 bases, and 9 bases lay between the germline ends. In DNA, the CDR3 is TGTGCCAGCAGCTTACGGGCACTCGATACGCAGTATTTT. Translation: CASSLRALDTQYF.

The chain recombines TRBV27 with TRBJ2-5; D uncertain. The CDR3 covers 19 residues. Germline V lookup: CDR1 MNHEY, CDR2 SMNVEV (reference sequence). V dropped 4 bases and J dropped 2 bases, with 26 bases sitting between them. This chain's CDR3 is CASSSGPKWLVQDQETQYF. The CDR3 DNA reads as TGTGCCAGCAGTTCTGGCCCGAAATGGCTAGTGCAAGATCAAGAGACCCAGTACTTC.

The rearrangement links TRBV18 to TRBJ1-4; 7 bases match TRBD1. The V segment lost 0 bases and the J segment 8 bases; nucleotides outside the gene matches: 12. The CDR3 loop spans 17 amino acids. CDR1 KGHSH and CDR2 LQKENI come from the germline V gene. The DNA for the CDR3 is TGTGCCAGCTCACCACCTCACCCACCTGGGACAGTCGAAAAACTGTTTTTT. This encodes CASSPPHPPGTVEKLFF.

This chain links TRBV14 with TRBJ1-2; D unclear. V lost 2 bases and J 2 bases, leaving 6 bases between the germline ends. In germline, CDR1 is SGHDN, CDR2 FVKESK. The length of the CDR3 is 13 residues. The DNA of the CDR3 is TGTGCCAGCAGCCAAACCGTAAACTATGGCTACACCTTC. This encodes CASSQTVNYGYTF.

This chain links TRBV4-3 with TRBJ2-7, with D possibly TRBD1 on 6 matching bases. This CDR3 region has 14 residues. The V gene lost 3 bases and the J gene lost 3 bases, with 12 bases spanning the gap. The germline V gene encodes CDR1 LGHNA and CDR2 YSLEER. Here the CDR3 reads CASSQLQGDYEQYF. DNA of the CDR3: TGCGCCAGCAGCCAGCTACAGGGTGACTACGAGCAGTACTTC.

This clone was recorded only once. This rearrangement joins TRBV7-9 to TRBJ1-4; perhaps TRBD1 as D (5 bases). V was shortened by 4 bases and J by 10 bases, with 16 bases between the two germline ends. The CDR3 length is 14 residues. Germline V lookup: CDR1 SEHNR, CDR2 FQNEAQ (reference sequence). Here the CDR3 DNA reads TGTGCCAGCAGCTCCGGTTCCGGGGCCGGAAAACTGTTTTTT. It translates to CASSSGSGAGKLFF. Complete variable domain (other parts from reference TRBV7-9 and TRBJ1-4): DTGVSQNPRHKITKRGQNVTFRCDPISEHNRLYWYRQTLGQGPEFLTYFQNEAQLEKSRLLSDRFSAERPKGSFSTLEIQRTEQGDSAMYLCASSSGSGAGKLFFGSGTQLSVL.

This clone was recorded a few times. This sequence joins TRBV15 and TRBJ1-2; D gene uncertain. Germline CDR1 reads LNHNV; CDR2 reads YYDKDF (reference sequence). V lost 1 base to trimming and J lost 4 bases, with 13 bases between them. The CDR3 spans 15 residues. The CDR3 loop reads CATSRALTWRYGYTF. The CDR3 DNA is TGTGCCACCAGCAGAGCCTTGACATGGCGCTATGGCTACACCTTC.

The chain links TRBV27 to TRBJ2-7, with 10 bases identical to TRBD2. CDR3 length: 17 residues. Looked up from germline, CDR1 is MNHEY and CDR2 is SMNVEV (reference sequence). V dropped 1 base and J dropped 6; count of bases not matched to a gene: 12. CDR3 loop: CASSLFPLAGVLAEQYF. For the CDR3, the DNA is TGTGCCAGCAGTTTATTTCCCCTAGCGGGAGTTTTGGCCGAGCAGTACTTC.

The CDR3 DNA is TGCGCCAGCAGCCAATCGACAGCAACCCTCGGCGGAGAGCAGTTCTTC. Translation: CASSQSTATLGGEQFF. V gene TRBV4-1 combines with J gene TRBJ2-1; tentatively, D is TRBD1 (5 bases). The germline CDR1 and CDR2 sequences are MGHRA and YSYEKL. The CDR3 sequence is 16 residues long. The germline V and J ends were trimmed by 2 bases and 10 bases, with 21 bases remaining between them.

In nucleotides, the CDR3 is TGTGCCAGCAGCACCCGGACAGGGCTCGGCTATGGCTACACCTTC. As protein: CASSTRTGLGYGYTF. The rearrangement uses TRBV7-6 and TRBJ1-2, with 8 nucleotides matching TRBD1. The V gene end was trimmed by 5 bases and the J gene end by 4 bases; junction bases not matched to a gene: 9. The CDR3 extends over 15 amino acids. Germline CDR1 reads SGHVS; CDR2 reads FNYEAQ.

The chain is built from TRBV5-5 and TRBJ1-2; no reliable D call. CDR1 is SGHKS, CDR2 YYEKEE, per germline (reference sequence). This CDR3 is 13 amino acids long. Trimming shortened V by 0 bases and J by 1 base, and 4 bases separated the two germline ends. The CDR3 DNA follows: TGTGCCAGCAGCTTGGCGGATAACTATGGCTACACCTTC. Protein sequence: CASSLADNYGYTF.